This T cell receptor (beta chain) was sequenced in a study of blood T cell repertoires in COVID-19 (dated by TCRdb to about 2020). Background on the whole study: Collaborator samples came from the United States, Italy and Spain and covered acute and convalescent phases of COVID-19. The material from the prospective study consisted of cDNA or gDNA derived from T cells, B-cell-depleted T cells, or PBMCs. Subjects who had been exposed to COVID-19, were actively infected with it, or had recovered from it provided the deeply sampled blood TCRbeta repertoires that made up the dataset. The repertoires were released in a freely available public database intended as a resource for research on the immune response to SARS-CoV-2. The samples were drawn from two sources: the first 160 participants of the ongoing ImmuneRACE study, and 1,254 subjects contributed by 6 global collaborators. The sample metadata nearly always contained a de-identified subject ID, COVID-19 status, age in years and sex. HLA class I and class II types, where available, came from metadata supplied by the sample provider rather than from assay-based typing.

Regarding this clone: Its antigen is currently not known. There are no base qualities to consult, and no much larger clone falls within one base.

General findings and caveats noted by the study authors: How much clinical and demographic metadata was included differed by source and by participant, and the metadata was provided uncurated.

V and J lose 2 bases and 3 bases, and a span of 13 bases separates them. CDR1 and CDR2, per the germline V gene (reference sequence), are SEHNR and FQNEAQ. From the cysteine through the phenylalanine, the CDR3 covers 15 amino acids. The retained sequence is limited to the CDR3, 45 bases, with the frame set at the first base. In the prospective study, participants were roughly 18 to 95 years old, resided in about two dozen geographic areas of the United States, and were enrolled through a virtual design. In the prospective study, participants were assigned to cohorts based on the clinical history participants reported in a screening survey and a study questionnaire. Recovered participants in ImmuneRACE Cohort 3 were defined by two consecutive negative NP/OP PCR tests, clearance by a healthcare professional, or resolution of symptoms. Mobile phlebotomists in the prospective study collected whole blood, serum and a nasopharyngeal or oropharyngeal swab from every participant. Prospective study participants could optionally give additional blood draws and questionnaires over an approximately 2-month period. Before DNA extraction, blood samples from the prospective study were shipped at room temperature or frozen.

TCRbeta CDR3 regions were amplified from genomic DNA using the immunoSEQ Assay, a bias-controlled multiplex PCR. The paper's processing steps were these. Nucleated cell counts per sample were estimated from amplification of reference gene primers within the assay. Sequence reads were collapsed and filtered to measure the absolute abundance of every unique TCRbeta CDR3 rearrangement. For each sample, productive Simpson clonality was calculated as the square root of Simpson's diversity index over productive rearrangements. The immuneACCESS repertoire file appears here via TCRdb, limited to in-frame rearrangements. These files lack a portion of the clones; in checked studies, under half of the deficit traces to unresolved V genes, and the cause of the others is not known. V and J calls and clone size follow that table, whereas D and trimming were derived from the DNA. Here the sample has about 220,000 clones; about 87% occur a single time. Of the sample, about 2.4% falls within the top ten clones.

Sequenced input: PBMCs or T cells enriched from blood (not recorded which). This clonotype was sampled from a woman in her 30s who had recovered from COVID-19. The chain was built from TRBV7-9 and TRBJ1-2; matching of 5 bases hints at TRBD1 as the D gene. CDR3 sequence: CASSLSVGPYYGYTF. The nucleotide sequence reads as follows: TGTGCCAGCAGCTTAAGTGTGGGGCCGTACTATGGCTACACCTTC.